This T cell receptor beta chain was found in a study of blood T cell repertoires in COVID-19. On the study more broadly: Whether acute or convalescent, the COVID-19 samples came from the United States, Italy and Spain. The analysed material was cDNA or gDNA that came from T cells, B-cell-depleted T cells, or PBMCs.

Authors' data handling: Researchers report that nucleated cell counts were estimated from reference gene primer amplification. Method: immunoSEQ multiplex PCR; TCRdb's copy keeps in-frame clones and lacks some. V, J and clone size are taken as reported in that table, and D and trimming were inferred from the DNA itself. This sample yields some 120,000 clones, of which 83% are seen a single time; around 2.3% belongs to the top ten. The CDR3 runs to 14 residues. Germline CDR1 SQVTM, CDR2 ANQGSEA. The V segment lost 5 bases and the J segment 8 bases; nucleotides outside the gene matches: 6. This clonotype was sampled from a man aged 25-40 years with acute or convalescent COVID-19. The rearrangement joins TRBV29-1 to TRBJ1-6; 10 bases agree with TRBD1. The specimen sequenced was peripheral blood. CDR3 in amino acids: CSVSGTGVDSPLHF. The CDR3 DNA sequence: TGCAGCGTTTCCGGGACAGGGGTTGATTCACCCCTCCACTTT.